The clone carrying this T cell receptor beta chain was seen a few times. Germline V gene data show CDR1 as SGHRS and CDR2 as YFSETQ. V was clipped by 3 bases and J by 3 bases; unmatched bases: 8. The CDR3 runs 15 residues. In the source study's methods: By means of reference gene primer amplification, nucleated cell counts were estimated. Using immunoSEQ multiplex PCR, the repertoire was profiled, and TCRdb retains in-frame clones only, with some absent. The DNA gave D and trimming, while V, J and clone size come from that table. The data show some 60,000 clones, under 95% seen once. This specimen comes from a study of blood T cell repertoires in COVID-19. Study context: Both acute and convalescent COVID-19 samples were obtained from the United States, Italy and Spain. In each case, the material was cDNA or gDNA derived from T cells, B-cell-depleted T cells, or PBMCs.

This TCR was recovered from a man in his fifties or sixties with acute or convalescent COVID-19. This sequence joins TRBV5-1 and TRBJ1-1; 7 positions agree with TRBD1. Sequences were obtained from peripheral blood. CDR3 bases: TGCGCCAGCAGCTCGGCGACAGGGCGCTACACTGAAGCTTTCTTT. Translated, it gives CASSSATGRYTEAFF.